The source of this T cell receptor (beta chain) is a study of cytomegalovirus exposure and HLA in healthy donors. Study-level information: Drawn from HLA-typed donors, tens of millions of unique TCRs were held in an early data release.

Primers: 60 Vbeta forward and 13 Jbeta reverse. Assay used: immunoSEQ multiplex PCR; TCRdb lists only in-frame clones, some missing. The table records more than 95,000 clones, 79% of them present only once. This CDR3 has 15 amino acids. Germline lookup yields CDR1 SGDLS and CDR2 YYNGEE. J lost 5 bases, V lost 0 bases, and 5 bases had no gene match. Sequenced material: PBMCs. This TCR came from a man aged 25 to 45 in good health and CMV-seropositive. V usage is TRBV9 and J usage is TRBJ1-5, with TRBD1 matching 7 bases. CDR3 DNA: TGTGCCAGCAGCGTAGGACAGGGACTAGATCAGCCCCAGCATTTT. This codes for CASSVGQGLDQPQHF.